Each of the 5 T cell receptor beta chains below was sequenced from the same sample in a study of Ad26.COV2.S vaccination and SARS-CoV-2 variants. Treatment specified: some 20 received Ad26.COV2.S at low or high dose, single or two shots; 5 received placebo; per-sample allocation not given. Specimen acquisition occurred on day 63 following the initial vaccine or placebo injection. Sequenced by immunoSEQ multiplex PCR; TCRdb stores in-frame clones only, minus some. Altogether a few hundred thousand clones are present, about 90% being singletons, with the ten largest covering approximately 1.7%. Source: peripheral blood, taken in a trial of Ad26.COV2.S vaccine versus placebo. The receptors were sampled from a person aged 18 to 65 who received the Ad26.COV2.S COVID-19 vaccine or a placebo.

CDR3 bases: TGTGCCAGCAGTTACCCCGGGACAGGGGACCACGAGCAGTACTTC. This translates into CASSYPGTGDHEQYF. The chain carries TRBV6-2 or TRBV6-3 and TRBJ2-7, with 10 bases identical to TRBD1. Germline CDR1 MNHEY, CDR2 SVGEGT. Unmatched junction bases numbered 6, after V lost 2 bases and J lost 5 bases. The CDR3 has 15 residues.

The rearrangement joins TRBV9 to TRBJ2-1; TRBD2 matches at 9 bases. Germline trimming cut 2 bases from V and 8 bases from J; bases unmatched to any gene: 11. CDR1 SGDLS and CDR2 YYNGEE come from the germline V gene. The CDR3 runs 16 residues. CDR3 DNA sequence: TGTGCCAGCAGCGTTCTCTCGAGCGGGGGGATACATGAGCAGTTCTTC. Its translation: CASSVLSSGGIHEQFF.

The chain combines TRBV28 with TRBJ2-7; a possible D gene is TRBD1 (7 bases). The CDR3 is 16 residues long. Deletions cut 6 bases from V and 3 bases from J, with 21 bases between. Germline V lookup: CDR1 MDHEN, CDR2 SYDVKM. CDR3 sequence (DNA): TGTGCCAGCAGCCCGGGGGCGACAGGGCGGCTCTACGAGCAGTACTTC. Translation: CASSPGATGRLYEQYF.

The genes are TRBV29-1 and TRBJ2-3; 10 positions agree with TRBD2. Trimming removed 2 bases from V and 2 bases from J; junction bases left unmatched: 19. CDR1 is SQVTM, CDR2 ANQGSEA, per germline. This CDR3 contains 20 residues. In nucleotides, the CDR3 is TGCAGCGTTGAACGTCGACGGTCGCGGTCGACTAGCGGGTACACAGATACGCAGTATTTT. This codes for CSVERRRSRSTSGYTDTQYF.

The chain carries TRBV7-9 and TRBJ1-4; the D gene is possibly TRBD1 (5 bases). Germline-derived CDR1 and CDR2 are SEHNR and FQNEAQ (reference sequence). The CDR3 has 18 residues. Trimming took 4 bases from V and 8 from J, leaving 26 bases between them. The CDR3 DNA follows: TGTGCCAGCAGCTCGGACCCCCGACAGCCCTCCGTTCGAGAAAAACTGTTTTTT. Translated: CASSSDPRQPSVREKLFF.